This T cell receptor (beta chain) stems from a study of CD8+ T cells in alopecia areata. The treatment is: oral pan-JAK inhibitor, 5-10 mg twice daily. As the sequencing template, cDNA was produced by extracting RNA and reverse transcribing it. Some clones are missing from TCRdb's copy, which holds only in-frame ones; the method was immunoSEQ multiplex PCR. Among over 250,000 clones listed, 50% to 75% were seen once. V was pared by 7 bases and J by 1 base, with 10 bases between. The CDR3 extends over 13 amino acids. Germline V gives CDR1 MNHNS, CDR2 SASEGT. The J gene is TRBJ1-1, the V gene TRBV6-1, with D unclear. Specimen: CD4+ T cells sorted from blood, collected around week 54, from a patient treated with tofacitinib. The origin of this receptor is a human donor with alopecia areata. The CDR3, as DNA: TGTGCCAGCAACGACCTCGGGAACACTGAAGCTTTCTTT. It translates to CASNDLGNTEAFF.